This paragraph covers one TCR beta chain sequence. The antigen this receptor binds is unknown. No much larger clone exists at a distance of one base, and base qualities are not known. The cohort consisted of fewer than 700 healthy bone marrow donors. All cohort members were sampled while nominally healthy, although unrecorded immune exposures were likely present. CMV serostatus was recorded as positive for 289 and negative for 352 of the 666 cohort members, whereas no CMV serostatus was recorded for the donor in question. A peripheral blood sample was provided by each donor, and peripheral blood mononuclear cells were used for TCR beta sequencing. The Qiagen DNeasy Blood Extraction Kit was used to extract genomic DNA from the blood cell samples. The data were taken from a study of cytomegalovirus exposure and HLA in healthy donors (dated 2017 in TCRdb). Context from the whole study: In an earlier analysis of roughly 590 of the donors, less than 350 Gb of sequence data and 90 million to 120 million unique TCR beta sequences from 150 million to 200 million T cells were reported. Using immunosequencing, the study profiled T cell repertoires from fewer than 850 subjects and related those repertoires to cytomegalovirus serostatus. The study combined high-throughput TCR immunosequencing, statistical association of individual TCRs with disease status, and machine learning to predict cytomegalovirus infection status. Every repertoire in the discovery cohort had been generated on one and the same sequencing platform. A handful of DR-DQ haplotypes were treated as single units for association and clustering because of strong linkage in the cohort. Donor age, sex, ethnicity and CMV serostatus were compiled alongside the repertoire data. A later analysis re-examined previously published TCR beta repertoires from just over 650 donors and added high-resolution HLA genotyping to investigate patterns of TCR occurrence. Both class I and class II loci were covered by HLA typing, at four-digit resolution. Typing coverage varied by locus: 629-630 donors for A, B, C, DRB1 and DQB1; more than 500 for DQA1; over 600 for DPA1; around 450 for DPB1. Rather than using new phenotypic data, the later analysis identified candidate immune exposures from TCR beta sequences and from how often those sequences occurred across donors. The genetic ancestry cluster associated with self-reported Caucasian donors included over 80% of the 300 to 400 genotyped donors. The aim of the study was to test whether cataloging public T cell receptors could identify signatures of past pathogen exposure. A later genetic analysis used genome-wide SNP genotypes for about 60% of the 666 donors, treating that subset as a discovery cohort. Across around 400 genotyped donors of the cohort, an average of about 240,000 unique TCR beta nucleotide sequences per donor were sequenced, and approximately 17% of those sequences were non-productive. An early release that covered about 600 HLA-typed donors contained about 300 gigabases of sequencing data and 85 million to 100 million unique TCR sequences. An earlier analysis of several hundred of the donors applied high-throughput TCR beta sequencing to assess whether each TCR beta V gene segment acted as functional or pseudogenic. In addition to the first cohort of 500 to 850 subjects, a separate validation cohort of 120 different subjects was used. General conclusions and limits of the study: V-gene and J-gene trimming of TCR beta chains was associated with a missense DCLRE1C variant in a later genetic analysis, and the association was replicated in an independent cohort. Some IMGT-functional V segments, including TRBV6-2 and TRBV6-3, could not be distinguished by the 87-base-pair reads and were therefore excluded. According to a later analysis, most CMV-associated TCR beta chains appeared to be HLA-restricted, and the HLA associations seemed to be driven largely by CMV exposure. A cluster of highly shared sequence variants was judged likely to be a technical artifact of the sequencing pipeline. In an earlier analysis of 500 to 650 of the donors, most TCR beta V segments appeared in productive rearrangements about 90% or about 30% of the time, broadly matching IMGT annotations. At a false discovery rate of 0.05, a later analysis linked under 20,000 TCR beta sequences to specific HLA alleles. A few of the identified cytomegalovirus-associated TCR beta chains were confirmed in vitro to be specific for cytomegalovirus antigens. In both the original and validation cohorts, the classifier was reported to diagnose cytomegalovirus status with high specificity and sensitivity. Because counts were too low, about 15 rarely observed V segments, including chromosome 9 orphons, were left out of the earlier analysis of some 640 of the donors. A later analysis found that TCR association rates varied across HLA loci, with DRB1 alleles showing the most associated TCRs and HLA-C alleles the fewest. Most TCR sequences were observed very rarely across donors, whereas some public TCRs were present in many individuals. This cohort had only TCR beta chains sequenced, and the lack of alpha or paired-chain data limited which features could be detected. Roughly uniform sequencing depth across donors was assumed in presence/absence analyses, although this assumption may not hold. Linkage disequilibrium might explain the correlated functional status among segregating V segments, but an unknown experimental factor could not be ruled out. Compared with the roughly 600-donor mean, donors in an Asian-associated ancestry cluster had fewer N-insertions in productive TCRs, according to a later genetic analysis. According to the authors, the approach could potentially be generalized to other disease states and immunological phenotypes. The study listed 150 to 200 TCR beta chains as associated with cytomegalovirus. Assigning TCR associations to individual alleles was difficult when HLA alleles, especially DR and DQ, strongly co-occurred. Several of the top co-occurrence clusters appeared to be linked to parvovirus B19, influenza, CMV and Epstein-Barr virus, according to a later analysis. In a later analysis, HLA-associated TCR beta chains were found to be more clonally expanded and to have lower generation probabilities than equally common non-associated chains. HLA typing was unavailable for some donors at each locus, so association tests used only the typed subset. A further reported finding was that TCR beta sequences accurately predicted the HLA-A and HLA-B alleles for most subjects in the first cohort. For the cohort, immune exposure information was limited to CMV serostatus.

The germline V gene encodes CDR1 SNHLY and CDR2 FYNNEI. Including the terminal cysteine and phenylalanine, the CDR3 comprises 17 residues. Only the CDR3 DNA stays, 51 bases, in frame from base 1. V loses 6 bases at its end and J loses 0 bases; junction bases beyond the gene matches: 9. The library was built by means of the immunoSEQ multiplex PCR assay. A mixture of 60 forward primers for TCR Vbeta segments and 13 reverse primers for TCR Jbeta segments was used in the multiplex PCR. The CDR3 region of rearranged TCR beta genes was amplified from genomic DNA by a multiplex PCR assay. Amplified TCR beta libraries were sequenced as 87-base-pair reads on the Illumina HiSeq System. Regarding the original processing steps: In a later analysis, some 80 million unique TCR beta chains were counted across the roughly 700 repertoires, and roughly 11 million of these chains were shared by at least two donors. A nearest-neighbor algorithm error-corrected the raw reads and collapsed the reads into unique sequences, merging closely related sequences to remove PCR and sequencing errors. Alignment of CDR3 sequences to IMGT reference sequences was used to assign V, D and J gene segments. Each retained sequence needed at least a six-nucleotide match to both a V gene segment and a J gene segment. A rearrangement counted as productive if the CDR3 had no stop codons and remained in frame with V and J, and every other rearrangement counted as non-productive. CDR3 was defined by IMGT convention, running from the second conserved V-encoded cysteine to the conserved J-encoded phenylalanine. In an earlier analysis of around 600 of the donors, sequences lacking an unambiguous match to a single V gene segment were excluded. In an earlier analysis of several hundred of the donors, V segments were called functional above 56.7% productive rearrangements and were called segregating when the between-donor standard deviation exceeded 5%. A statistical classification framework was developed to diagnose cytomegalovirus status using the catalog of TCR beta chain sequences. In a later analysis, V and J genes were assigned by comparing TCR nucleotide sequences against IMGT/GENE-DB human TR gene sequences. The TCRdist pipeline was used in a later analysis to assign CDR3 sequences and most-parsimonious VDJ recombination scenarios. A later analysis defined each TCR beta chain by its CDR3 amino acid sequence plus V-gene family, and excluded reads lacking a unique V-gene family. To address suspected cross-contamination and a sequencing artifact, a later analysis removed over 500 highly shared, low-generation-probability nucleotide sequences. In a later analysis, a clonal expansion index was calculated for each public chain from normalized within-repertoire ranks of inferred template counts. Generation probabilities in a later analysis came from a VDJ recombination model fitted to out-of-frame rearrangements, and those results were checked against IGoR. In a later analysis, TCR-TCR, TCR-HLA and TCR-CMV co-occurrence was scored with hypergeometric tests, and a repertoire-size bias correction was applied to TCR pairs. In a later analysis, false discovery rates were estimated by permuting HLA or CMV assignments 20 times. In a later analysis, co-occurring TCRs were grouped using DBSCAN, and TCRdist sequence similarity was added for clustering within HLA-allele-positive subsets. Co-occurrence clustering excluded repertoires with fewer than 30,000 or more than 120,000 public chains, plus five with anomalous nucleotide sharing. The source is immuneACCESS, and TCRdb retained only in-frame sequences with V and J called. Part of the clones is not carried over; for the studies checked, unresolved V genes explain less than half of this, and the remainder is unexplained. The V and J calls and clone size come from that table; D and trimming were worked out from the DNA. The sample table contains approximately 180,000 clones; only one count was recorded for 65% to 75% of them. Jointly, the top ten make up less than 2.5% of the sample.

The chain is made from TRBV2 and TRBJ2-2; 8 of the junction bases match TRBD1. Sequenced material: PBMCs. This clonotype was sampled from a human donor in good health. The sequence in DNA is TGTGCCAGCAGAGGGGATCCGGGACAGGCGAACACCGGGGAGCTGTTTTTT. It codes for CASRGDPGQANTGELFF.